The 7 T cell receptor beta chains in this list originate from one sample, sequenced in a study of T cells after yellow fever vaccination. TCRdb re-derived calls from the 5' RACE reads in MiXCR, one entry per CDR3 protein. Here the sample spans 150,000 to 200,000 distinct CDR3 sequences, 6.5% to 8.5% being singletons. This specimen was CD4+ T cells sorted from PBMCs, taken 5 days after the first yellow fever vaccination. The receptors come from a man aged 18-30 years who received the YFV17D yellow fever vaccine.

At least ten counts were recorded for this clonotype. The chain has TRBV3-1 and TRBJ1-1, with D perhaps matching TRBD1 (6 bases). The CDR3 extends over 15 amino acids. V was pared by 1 base and J by 3 bases, with 12 bases between. Germline V lookup: CDR1 LGHDT, CDR2 YNNKEL (reference sequence). CDR3 in amino acids: CASSQGGGLDTEAFF. The CDR3, as DNA: TGTGCCAGCAGCCAAGGCGGGGGGCTGGACACTGAAGCTTTCTTT. Using reference TRBV3-1 and TRBJ1-1 for the parts outside the CDR3, the full variable domain is DTAVSQTPKYLVTQMGNDKSIKCEQNLGHDTMYWYKQDSKKFLKIMFSYNNKELIINETVPNRFSPKSPDKAHLNLHINSLELGDSAVYFCASSQGGGLDTEAFFGQGTRLTVV.

There are a few counts of this clonotype. The chain recombines TRBV7-9 with TRBJ2-5; D unresolved. Deletions cut 3 bases from V and 1 base from J, with 9 bases between. Germline V lookup: CDR1 SEHNR, CDR2 FQNEAQ (reference sequence). The CDR3 totals 14 residues. The CDR3 is CASSFYASQETQYF. The CDR3 DNA reads as TGTGCCAGCAGCTTCTACGCTAGCCAAGAGACCCAGTACTTC.

This chain uses TRBV20-1 with TRBJ2-3, with 15 bases lining up with TRBD2. Germline lookup yields CDR1 DFQATT and CDR2 SNEGSKA (reference sequence). The CDR3 is 18 residues long. With 5 bases clipped from V and 0 bases from J, the junction kept 9 bases outside the gene matches. Here the CDR3 DNA reads TGCAGTGCTCAACCCGGACTAGCGGGGGGGCCGAGCACAGATACGCAGTATTTT. It encodes CSAQPGLAGGPSTDTQYF.

In its sample, this clonotype was seen many times. This rearrangement joins TRBV7-8 to TRBJ1-1; a possible D gene is TRBD1 (5 bases). Germline CDR1 is SGHVS and CDR2 is FQNEAQ. Trimming took 2 bases from V and 5 from J, leaving 24 bases between them. This CDR3 region has 18 residues. DNA for the CDR3: TGTGCCAGCAGCTTAATGGCAAACCAGGGAAGGTCTGGAACTGAAGCTTTCTTT. Its translation: CASSLMANQGRSGTEAFF.

The rearrangement links TRBV12-3 or TRBV12-4 to TRBJ2-3; either TRBD1 or TRBD2 may supply D (5 bases each). The CDR3 sequence is 12 residues long. V was cut by 6 bases and J by 8 bases, with 12 bases left in between. The CDR3 sequence is CASSFGAGTQYF. CDR3 coding DNA: TGTGCCAGCAGCTTTGGGGCGGGTACGCAGTATTTT.

There are a few counts of this clonotype. The rearrangement links TRBV5-1 to TRBJ2-3; D call uncertain. CDR3 length equals 15 residues. Trimming cost V 1 base and J 1 base, with 10 bases left between them. CDR1 SGHRS and CDR2 YFSETQ come from the germline V gene. CDR3 region: CASSLFTQGTDTQYF. The CDR3 coding sequence is TGCGCCAGCAGCTTGTTTACCCAGGGCACAGATACGCAGTATTTT.

This clonotype was detected many times. In DNA, the CDR3 is TGTGCCAGCAGCCGGGGGGAGAATGAGCAGTTCTTC. It translates to CASSRGENEQFF. V usage is TRBV7-6 and J usage is TRBJ2-1; 7 positions match TRBD2. This CDR3 has 12 amino acids. Germline CDR1 is SGHVS and CDR2 is FNYEAQ. J lost 7 bases, V lost 5 bases, and 2 bases had no gene match.